This T cell receptor beta chain is from a study of cytomegalovirus exposure and HLA in healthy donors. Background on the study: From donors who were HLA-typed, an early data release held about 89 million unique TCRs. Study-wide findings and caveats: Reported performance of the classifier showed diagnosis of cytomegalovirus status with high specificity and sensitivity.

Both 60 Vbeta primers and 13 Jbeta primers went into the PCR. Here immunoSEQ multiplex PCR was the method, and the copy in TCRdb shows in-frame clones only, minus some. The data contain some 120,000 clones, approximately 83% of them singletons. Concerning this clone: As yet, its antigen is unknown.

The CDR3 is 13 residues long. Germline-derived CDR1 and CDR2 are WNHNN and SYGVQD (reference sequence). The ends were cut back, 3 bases at V and 10 bases at J, with 13 bases in the middle. The chain has TRBV10-1 and TRBJ2-1; D might be TRBD2 (6 bases). The receptor comes from a woman in her thirties or forties in good health and CMV-seropositive. Sequencing used PBMCs. CDR3 protein: CASSDYSEGEQFF. CDR3 DNA: TGCGCCAGCAGTGACTACTCGGAGGGGGAGCAGTTCTTC.